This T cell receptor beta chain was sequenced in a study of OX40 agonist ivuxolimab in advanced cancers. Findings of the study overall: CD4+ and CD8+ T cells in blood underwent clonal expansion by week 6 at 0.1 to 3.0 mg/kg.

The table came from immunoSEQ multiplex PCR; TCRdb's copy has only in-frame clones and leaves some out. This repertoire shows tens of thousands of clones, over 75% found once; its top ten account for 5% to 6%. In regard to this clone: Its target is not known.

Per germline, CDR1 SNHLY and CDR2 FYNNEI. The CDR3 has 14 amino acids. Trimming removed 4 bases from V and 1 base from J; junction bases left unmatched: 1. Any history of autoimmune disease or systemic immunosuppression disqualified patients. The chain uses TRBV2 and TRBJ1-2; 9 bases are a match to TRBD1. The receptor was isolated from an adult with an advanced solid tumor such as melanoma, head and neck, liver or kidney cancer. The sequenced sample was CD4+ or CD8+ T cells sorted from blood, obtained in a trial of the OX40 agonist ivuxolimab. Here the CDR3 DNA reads TGTGCCAGCAGTGCGGACAGGGGTAACTATGGCTACACCTTC. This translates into CASSADRGNYGYTF.